One and the same sample provided the 17 T cell receptor beta chains below, sequenced in a study of blood T cell repertoires in COVID-19. Profiled with immunoSEQ multiplex PCR; TCRdb holds only in-frame clones, not every one. Of more than 200,000 clones in the sample, around 86% are singletons; the top ten hold around 5%. The sample was peripheral blood. All receptors come from an older woman with COVID-19, enrolled during active disease.

The chain is built from TRBV27 and TRBJ2-7, with TRBD2 as a possible D gene (6 bases). The CDR3 contains 16 residues. The germline gives CDR1 MNHEY, CDR2 SMNVEV (reference sequence). Trimming removed 7 bases from V and 1 base from J, with 20 bases in between. CDR3 region: CASTPSGRLSSYEQYF. CDR3 sequence (DNA): TGTGCCAGCACCCCAAGTGGGAGGCTTTCGTCCTACGAGCAGTACTTC.

The V call is TRBV29-1, the J call TRBJ1-4; TRBD1 aligns across 7 bases. Germline CDR1 and CDR2: SQVTM and ANQGSEA. V lost 6 bases and J lost 3; bases outside the gene matches: 4. This CDR3 is 13 amino acids long. The CDR3 coding sequence is TGCAGCGTGGTCAGGGGGGCTAATGAAAAACTGTTTTTT. It specifies CSVVRGANEKLFF.

About this clone: Other nucleotide sequences in the sample specify the same CDR3. The V and J genes are TRBV7-3 and TRBJ2-1, with 9 bases fitting TRBD1. Trimming at V came to 5 bases and at J to 7 bases, leaving 3 bases not matched to a gene. Germline-derived CDR1 and CDR2 are SGHTA and FQGTGA. There are 13 residues in the CDR3. DNA of the CDR3: TGTGCCAGCAGCGTCGACAGGGGGAATGAGCAGTTCTTC. Its translation: CASSVDRGNEQFF.

The chain couples TRBV6-5 to TRBJ1-3, with TRBD1 as a possible D gene (5 bases). Germline values: CDR1 MNHEY, CDR2 SVGAGI. This CDR3 is 12 amino acids long. The germline V and J ends were trimmed by 6 bases and 7 bases, with 10 bases remaining between them. This CDR3 reads CASSPGGNTIYF. CDR3 DNA: TGTGCCAGCAGCCCCGGGGGGAACACCATATATTTT.

This chain uses TRBV28 with TRBJ2-7, with TRBD2 identical over 9 bases. The CDR3 runs to 16 residues. The V gene end was trimmed by 1 base and the J gene end by 2 bases; junction bases not matched to a gene: 6. CDR1 is MDHEN, CDR2 SYDVKM, per germline. In DNA form, the CDR3 reads TGTGCCAGCAGTTTATCCCCTGCGGGAGGGCCCTACGAGCAGTACTTC. Translated, it gives CASSLSPAGGPYEQYF.

This chain joins TRBV27 and TRBJ1-2, with no clear D. The CDR3 runs to 10 residues. The V end lost 6 bases, the J end lost 8 bases, and 7 bases lay between the germline ends. Germline V CDR1 and CDR2: MNHEY, SMNVEV (reference sequence). This CDR3 is CASSGWGYTF. The CDR3 coding sequence is TGTGCCAGCAGCGGGTGGGGCTACACCTTC.

The V call is TRBV7-9, the J call TRBJ1-5; TRBD1 aligns across 11 bases. Germline CDR1 and CDR2: SEHNR and FQNEAQ (reference sequence). With V trimmed by 5 bases and J by 3 bases, 6 bases remained unmatched. The CDR3 totals 16 residues. The CDR3 DNA sequence: TGTGCCAGCAGCCGGGGACAGGGGGACTTCAATCAGCCCCAGCATTTT. Translating it yields CASSRGQGDFNQPQHF.

This clone has a single count. The chain has TRBV7-9 and TRBJ1-4; the match to TRBD1 covers 7 bases. Trimming took 5 bases from V and 8 from J; bases not matched to a gene: 8. The germline gives CDR1 SEHNR, CDR2 FQNEAQ (reference sequence). The CDR3 runs 14 residues. The DNA of the CDR3 is TGTGCCAGCAGCATACGGGACAGCGCCGAAAAACTGTTTTTT. It encodes CASSIRDSAEKLFF.

The rearrangement joins TRBV3-1 (or the pseudogene TRBV3-2) to TRBJ1-6; D remains unclear. The CDR3 runs to 15 residues. V gave up 0 bases and J gave up 6 bases, with 9 bases separating them. Germline V gene data show CDR1 as LGHDT and CDR2 as YNNKEL (reference sequence). CDR3 in DNA: TGTGCCAGCAGCCAAGAATCAGGCGTTAATTCACCCCTCCACTTT. It codes for CASSQESGVNSPLHF.

This chain uses TRBV5-1 with TRBJ1-1, with TRBD1 as a possible D gene (6 bases). The CDR3 totals 13 residues. V gave up 3 bases and J gave up 5 bases, with 11 bases separating them. Germline V CDR1 and CDR2: SGHRS, YFSETQ. Here the CDR3 reads CASSYRVETEAFF. The CDR3 coding sequence is TGCGCCAGCAGCTACAGGGTGGAGACTGAAGCTTTCTTT. Together with reference TRBV5-1 and TRBJ1-1, the CDR3 gives the full variable domain: KAGVTQTPRYLIKTRGQQVTLSCSPISGHRSVSWYQQTPGQGLQFLFEYFSETQRNKGNFPGRFSGRQFSNSRSEMNVSTLELGDSALYLCASSYRVETEAFFGQGTRLTVV.

The V and J genes are TRBV6-4 and TRBJ1-5, with D perhaps matching TRBD1 (5 bases). The germline V gene has CDR1 MRHNA and CDR2 SNTAGT. This CDR3 contains 14 residues. V shed 8 bases and J shed 3 bases, with 14 bases lying between them. CDR3 amino acids: CASPPKGDNQPQHF. CDR3 in DNA: TGTGCCAGCCCGCCTAAAGGGGACAATCAGCCCCAGCATTTT.

This chain joins TRBV21-1 and TRBJ1-5. TRBV21-1 counts as a pseudogene. The CDR3 has 15 amino acids. The CDR3 is CASSKKGGGVGTQHF. CDR3 nucleotide sequence: TGTGCCAGCAGCAAAAAAGGGGGGGGCGTGGGGACCCAGCATTTT.

This chain connects TRBV6-2 or TRBV6-3 to TRBJ1-5; no reliable D call. Germline loops: CDR1 MNHEY, CDR2 SVGEGT. The CDR3 is 17 amino acids. V lost 6 bases, J lost 0 bases, and 18 bases lay in between. CDR3 amino acids: CASSPRTGRGSNQPQHF. Here the CDR3 DNA reads TGTGCCAGCAGCCCTCGGACCGGGCGGGGTAGCAATCAGCCCCAGCATTTT.

CDR3 region: CASKTFTTSGIDPQHF. The DNA of the CDR3 is TGTGCCAGTAAAACCTTCACGACATCGGGAATTGATCCCCAGCATTTT. The chain is built from TRBV19 and TRBJ1-5; D call uncertain. The CDR3 has 16 amino acids. The germline gives CDR1 LNHDA, CDR2 SQIVND (reference sequence). V lost 7 bases and J 10 bases, leaving 26 bases between the germline ends.

This rearrangement joins TRBV10-1 to TRBJ2-7; TRBD2 matches at 10 bases. Germline V lookup: CDR1 WNHNN, CDR2 SYGVQD (reference sequence). The CDR3 has 16 residues. V gave up 2 bases and J gave up 3 bases; unmatched junction bases: 7. CDR3 nucleotide sequence: TGCGCCAGCAGTGAGACATCTAGCGGGAGATACTACGAGCAGTACTTC. Its protein is CASSETSSGRYYEQYF.

The gene calls are TRBV11-2 and TRBJ2-7; no clear D gene. The germline CDR1 and CDR2 sequences are SGHAT and FQNNGV. The CDR3 spans 13 residues. The V end was cut by 5 bases, the J end by 0 bases, with 8 bases between. The DNA of the CDR3 is TGTGCCAGCAGCCAGAGGAGCTCCTACGAGCAGTACTTC. This encodes CASSQRSSYEQYF.

This clone was seen once. The CDR3 protein is CASSDIVPWGYTF. The CDR3 DNA follows: TGTGCCAGCAGTGACATAGTGCCCTGGGGCTACACCTTC. The chain recombines TRBV6-1 with TRBJ1-2; D remains ambiguous. CDR3 length equals 13 residues. V was trimmed by 3 bases and J by 8 bases, leaving 13 bases between them. Per germline, CDR1 MNHNS and CDR2 SASEGT.